Included here is one T cell receptor (beta chain) sequence, with context. The antigen it binds to is not known. Per-nucleotide qualities are absent, and no much larger clonotype sits a single base away. Counted from cysteine to phenylalanine, this CDR3 has 13 amino acids. Only the CDR3 part of the read is kept: 39 bases, read in frame from the first base. CDR1 and CDR2 were assigned from the germline V gene as SGHDT and YYEEEE. At the junction V is shortened by 0 bases and J by 7 bases, with 11 bases in between. Receptor amplification or capture employed the immunoSEQ multiplex PCR assay. The study's processing was this. A statistical classification framework was built to diagnose cytomegalovirus status from the catalog of TCR beta chain sequences. What TCRdb holds here is the immuneACCESS table cut down to in-frame rearrangements. Part of the clones is not present; checked against another copy, under half of the missing clones reflect an unresolved V gene, and the others are unexplained. V, J and clone size are those of that table, while D and trimming were read from the DNA. The sample includes more than 95,000 clones, with 86% observed a single time. 4% to 6% of the sample is held by the ten biggest clonotypes.

The data belong to a study of cytomegalovirus exposure and HLA in healthy donors (dated by TCRdb to 2017 to 2019). Context from the whole study: According to a later analysis, one platform produced both the 100 to 150 validation repertoires and the 666 repertoires of the first cohort. The study was designed to test whether signatures of past pathogen exposure could be identified by cataloging public T cell receptors. A separate validation cohort of about 110 different subjects was used in addition to the 666-subject first cohort. The study combined high-throughput TCR immunosequencing, statistical association of individual TCRs with disease status, and machine learning to predict cytomegalovirus infection status. The investigation overall reported the following: While some public TCRs were present in many individuals, most TCR sequences turned up only very rarely across donors. According to the authors, the approach could potentially be generalized to other disease states and immunological phenotypes. Subsequent analysis determined that TCRs grouped into clusters in the first cohort also showed a tendency toward co-occurrence across the 120 or so validation repertoires, and approximately 94% of cluster scores exceeded 0. A total of around 150 TCR beta chains were listed by the study as associated with cytomegalovirus. In vitro tests confirmed that three of the cytomegalovirus-associated TCR beta chains recognize cytomegalovirus antigens. Cytomegalovirus status was reported to be diagnosed by the classifier with high specificity and sensitivity in both the original and validation cohorts. A later analysis had no HLA typing for the validation cohort, so co-occurrence there was scored across all 120 or so repertoires.

Donors formed part of the validation cohort, which comprised about 130 subjects and was distinct from the first cohort of over 500 subjects. This TCR came from a man between 18 and 29 years old in good health and CMV-seronegative. Sequencing was carried out using PBMCs. Here the chain combines TRBV5-6 and TRBJ2-7, and possibly TRBD1, on 6 matching bases. The sequenced DNA is TGTGCCAGCAGCTTGGGGGACAAAAGGGAGCAGTACTTC. Translated, this gives CASSLGDKREQYF.